One and the same sample provided the 19 T cell receptor beta chains below, sequenced in a study of PD-1 blockade in classical Hodgkin lymphoma. Each and every patient relapsed after autologous stem cell transplantation, and patients got differing brentuximab vedotin exposure. The protocol was immunoSEQ multiplex PCR, while the TCRdb copy is restricted to in-frame clones and leaves out a portion. The repertoire holds over 35,000 clones, with around 87% as singletons. The sample in question was peripheral blood mononuclear cells (PBMCs), obtained at baseline. These receptors were obtained from a human donor with classical Hodgkin lymphoma.

Judged by abundance, this clone is medium-sized. This chain joins TRBV9 and TRBJ1-2; 9 positions agree with TRBD1. The junction had 10 bases not matched to a gene; V was cut back by 6 bases and J by 7 bases. The CDR3 loop spans 14 amino acids. CDR1 is SGDLS, CDR2 YYNGEE, per germline. The CDR3 DNA sequence: TGTGCCAGCAACCCTACAGGGGGCGCCGGTGGCTACACCTTC. This gives the protein CASNPTGGAGGYTF.

This sequence joins TRBV4-2 and TRBJ2-7; perhaps TRBD1 as D (5 bases). Germline V CDR1 and CDR2: LGHNA, YNFKEQ. This CDR3 region has 14 residues. Trimming stripped 1 base from V and 9 bases from J, with 16 bases between. CDR3 bases: TGTGCCAGCAGCCAAGGGGCAGGGATTGGTGTGCAGTACTTC. Encoded protein: CASSQGAGIGVQYF.

The sample holds one count of this clone. CDR3 DNA sequence: TGTGCCAGCACCCAGGACCGTAATGGCTACACCTTC. Translating it yields CASTQDRNGYTF. The chain joins TRBV6-5 to TRBJ1-2; D unclear. The CDR3 is 12 amino acids. The V end lost 7 bases, the J end lost 6 bases, and 12 bases lay between the germline ends. Germline V CDR1 and CDR2: MNHEY, SVGAGI.

Judged by abundance, this clone is medium-sized. V and J are TRBV6-5 and TRBJ1-5; D not resolved. The germline gives CDR1 MNHEY, CDR2 SVGAGI. Trimming removed 5 bases from V and 2 bases from J, with 7 bases in between. CDR3 length: 13 amino acids. CDR3 protein: CASSPSGNQPQHF. In nucleotides, the CDR3 is TGTGCCAGCAGTCCATCCGGCAATCAGCCCCAGCATTTT.

This rearrangement joins TRBV5-6 to TRBJ2-7; 8 bases match TRBD2. Trimming removed 2 bases from V and 7 bases from J; junction bases left unmatched: 8. CDR1 and CDR2 (germline): SGHDT, YYEEEE. CDR3 length: 14 residues. The CDR3 DNA reads TGTGCCAGCAGCTTAGCGGGGGTGACCGATGAGCAGTACTTC. It translates to CASSLAGVTDEQYF.

V usage is TRBV4-1 and J usage is TRBJ2-3; D gene ambiguous. Germline V gene data show CDR1 as MGHRA and CDR2 as YSYEKL. Between the trimmed V and J ends, which lost 1 base and 0 bases, there was a span of 11 bases. The CDR3 has 16 amino acids. The CDR3 sequence: CASSQGFPSSTDTQYF. CDR3 coding DNA: TGCGCCAGCAGCCAAGGGTTTCCATCTAGCACAGATACGCAGTATTTT.

This clone was recorded once. The chain carries TRBV10-3 and TRBJ1-6; D is undetermined. CDR1 is ENHRY, CDR2 SYGVKD, per germline. There are 13 residues in the CDR3. The V end lost 7 bases, the J end lost 5 bases, and 9 bases lay between the germline ends. CDR3 sequence: CAITDGDNSPLHF. The CDR3 DNA reads TGTGCCATCACAGACGGGGATAATTCACCCCTCCACTTT.

The chain links TRBV9 to TRBJ1-2; possible D gene TRBD1, 6 bases. The CDR3 length is 13 residues. V dropped 4 bases and J dropped 2 bases, with 9 bases sitting between them. CDR1 and CDR2 (germline): SGDLS, YYNGEE. The CDR3 nucleotides read TGTGCCAGCAGCCACGGGACAAACTATGGCTACACCTTC. Its translation is CASSHGTNYGYTF.

The J gene is TRBJ1-1, the V gene TRBV6-5; weak D call: TRBD1 (5 bases). V dropped 8 bases and J dropped 4 bases, with 14 bases sitting between them. Germline V CDR1 and CDR2: MNHEY, SVGAGI. The CDR3 loop spans 13 amino acids. The chain's CDR3 is CASQPGGITEAFF. As DNA, the CDR3 is TGTGCCAGCCAGCCGGGGGGGATCACTGAAGCTTTCTTT.

This clone was found a few times. The rearrangement joins TRBV6-5 to TRBJ2-7; possibly TRBD1 for D (5 bases). CDR1 MNHEY and CDR2 SVGAGI come from the germline V gene. The CDR3 sequence is 15 residues long. V was cut by 2 bases and J by 2 bases, with 13 bases left in between. In DNA, the CDR3 is TGTGCCAGCAGTTACCTGGCAGGGATTACCTACGAGCAGTACTTC. It encodes CASSYLAGITYEQYF.

The V gene is TRBV25-1, the J gene TRBJ2-7, with no clear D. Trimming removed 5 bases from V and 2 bases from J, with 10 bases in between. The CDR3 spans 13 residues. CDR1 and CDR2 from the germline V gene are MGHDK and SYGVNS. The CDR3 coding sequence is TGTGCCAGCAGTCCCGACGCAACCTACGAGCAGTACTTC. Translating it yields CASSPDATYEQYF.

The chain couples TRBV5-1 to TRBJ1-4; the D is unclear. The CDR3 length is 15 residues. In germline, CDR1 is SGHRS, CDR2 YFSETQ. Trimming cost V 0 bases and J 4 bases, with 10 bases left between them. CDR3 in DNA: TGCGCCAGCAGCTTGGTCGGGAGACATAATGAAAAACTGTTTTTT. Translated, it gives CASSLVGRHNEKLFF.

The chain has TRBV5-1 and TRBJ2-3, with D unresolved. V was shortened by 0 bases and J by 1 base, with 3 bases between the two germline ends. Germline-derived CDR1 and CDR2 are SGHRS and YFSETQ. The CDR3 runs to 13 residues. The CDR3 DNA follows: TGCGCCAGCAGCTTGGGAGGCACAGATACGCAGTATTTT. Translation: CASSLGGTDTQYF. Supplemented by reference TRBV5-1 and TRBJ2-3, the full variable domain reads KAGVTQTPRYLIKTRGQQVTLSCSPISGHRSVSWYQQTPGQGLQFLFEYFSETQRNKGNFPGRFSGRQFSNSRSEMNVSTLELGDSALYLCASSLGGTDTQYFGPGTRLTVL.

This clone has only a few counts. The J gene is TRBJ2-3, the V gene TRBV28, with D tentatively TRBD2 (5 bases). This CDR3 has 14 residues. V lost 5 bases and J 9 bases, leaving 18 bases between the germline ends. Germline CDR1 and CDR2: MDHEN and SYDVKM. Here the CDR3 reads CASSPPGLSDTQYF. The CDR3 DNA reads TGTGCCAGCAGTCCCCCGGGGTTAAGTGACACGCAGTATTTT. Supplemented by reference TRBV28 and TRBJ2-3, the full variable domain reads DVKVTQSSRYLVKRTGEKVFLECVQDMDHENMFWYRQDPGLGLRLIYFSYDVKMKEKGDIPEGYSVSREKKERFSLILESASTNQTSMYLCASSPPGLSDTQYFGPGTRLTVL.

CDR3 protein: CASSEQGPAGPGEQYF. The CDR3 DNA sequence: TGTGCCAGCAGTGAACAGGGTCCCGCAGGGCCAGGCGAGCAGTACTTC. The chain uses TRBV2 and TRBJ2-7, with TRBD1 as a possible D gene (5 bases). CDR3 size: 16 residues. Germline assignment: CDR1 SNHLY and CDR2 FYNNEI. Trimming took 2 bases from V and 6 from J, leaving 20 bases between them.

V gene TRBV18 combines with J gene TRBJ2-3; D unresolved. This CDR3 is 14 amino acids long. CDR1 KGHSH and CDR2 LQKENI come from the germline V gene. Trimming shortened V by 3 bases and J by 4 bases, and 11 bases separated the two germline ends. The CDR3 region has the DNA TGTGCCAGCTCACCCAACAGCCTTGCAGATACGCAGTATTTT. Protein sequence: CASSPNSLADTQYF.

This clone has just a few counts. V usage is TRBV16 and J usage is TRBJ1-5; unclear D gene. V lost 0 bases to trimming and J lost 7 bases, with 4 bases between them. The length of the CDR3 is 12 residues. The V gene's germline CDR1 is KGHSY and CDR2 FQNENV. The CDR3 sequence: CASSQSGQPQHF. The CDR3 DNA is TGTGCCAGCAGCCAATCCGGACAGCCCCAGCATTTT.

The V and J genes are TRBV9 and TRBJ2-6; D not resolved. The CDR3 totals 14 residues. Germline V gene data show CDR1 as SGDLS and CDR2 as YYNGEE. Trimming shortened V by 1 base and J by 1 base, and 3 bases separated the two germline ends. The CDR3, as DNA: TGTGCCAGCAGCGTACAATCTGGGGCCAACGTCCTGACTTTC. Translating gives CASSVQSGANVLTF.

V usage is TRBV28 and J usage is TRBJ2-5, with 10 nucleotides matching TRBD1. Germline V gene data show CDR1 as MDHEN and CDR2 as SYDVKM. Losses at the gene ends were 5 bases for V and 7 bases for J; bases not matched to a gene: 4. The CDR3 has 13 residues. Here the CDR3 reads CASSQTGGATQYF. The CDR3 nucleotides read TGTGCCAGCAGTCAGACAGGGGGCGCGACCCAGTACTTC.